This T cell receptor (beta chain) was sequenced for a study of cytomegalovirus exposure and HLA in healthy donors. Both 60 Vbeta primers and 13 Jbeta primers went into the PCR. Clones were read by immunoSEQ multiplex PCR, and TCRdb kept only the in-frame ones, dropping some. The specimen's table records approximately 100,000 clones. CDR3 size: 13 residues. The germline gives CDR1 SGHDT, CDR2 YYEEEE. The V gene lost 3 bases and the J gene lost 5 bases, with 11 bases spanning the gap. It was healthy bone marrow donors who served as donors. Overall study results and limits: Upon later analysis, HLA-associated TCR beta chains proved more clonally expanded than other, equally common chains. Later analysis showed TCR association rates varying by HLA locus, highest for DRB1 and lowest for HLA-C.

In regard to this clone: The antigen remains unidentified.

The rearrangement joins TRBV5-6 to TRBJ1-1; D gene uncertain. The sequence was obtained from a man between 50 and 59 years old in good health and CMV-seronegative. Sequenced material: PBMCs. CDR3 region: CASSWAFGTEAFF. The CDR3 nucleotides read TGTGCCAGCAGCTGGGCTTTTGGGACTGAAGCTTTCTTT.